The rows below give T cell receptor beta chains drawn from one sample of a study of breast tumors, draining lymph nodes, adjacent tissues. A single record per CDR3 protein comes from TCRdb applying MiXCR to the multiplex PCR reads. Counted here are around 300,000 distinct CDR3 sequences, 30% occurring once; the ten biggest clones make up around 1%. The source material was axillary lymph node tissue. The receptors here all came from a female donor with breast cancer. Some clones in this sample may be carry-over from other donors' samples. CDR3s include the opening cysteine and the closing phenylalanine or tryptophan. The D gene is left open where the match is weak. Clone size is given for some rows only: seen once, a few or many times, or a class if the clone is expanded.

V: TRBV27
J: TRBJ2-3
D: .
size: .
DNA: TGTGCCAGCAGGAGGACTCTAGCCGCTAGCACAGATACGCAGTATTTT
CDR3: CASRRTLAASTDTQYF

V: TRBV20-1
J: TRBJ1-1
D: TRBD1
size: .
DNA: TGCAGTGCTAGGACAGGGGGCCAGGCCGCTGAAGCTTTCTTT
CDR3: CSARTGGQAAEAFF

V: TRBV9
J: TRBJ2-7
D: .
size: many
DNA: TGTGCCAGCAGCGTGCGGGACGGATCTTGGGAGCAGTACTTC
CDR3: CASSVRDGSWEQYF

V: TRBV30
J: TRBJ1-6
D: .
size: many
DNA: TGTGCCTGGAGTGTAGAAAGGGGACAAAATTCACCCCTCCACTTT
CDR3: CAWSVERGQNSPLHF

V: TRBV20-1
J: TRBJ2-1
D: .
size: many
DNA: TGCAGTGCTATGGATGTTCGAGGCTATGAGCAGTTCTTC
CDR3: CSAMDVRGYEQFF

V: TRBV6-1
J: TRBJ2-7
D: .
size: many
DNA: TGTGCCAGCAGTGAAAGGGGTGACGAGCAGTACTTC
CDR3: CASSERGDEQYF

V: TRBV20-1
J: TRBJ2-1
D: .
size: many
DNA: TGCAGTGCTACCGGGGCGGGGAAATCCTACAATGAGCAGTTCTTC
CDR3: CSATGAGKSYNEQFF

V: TRBV2
J: TRBJ2-1
D: TRBD2
size: many
DNA: TGTGCCAGCAGTGAGGGGGGGACGCGGGGTGAGCAGTTCTTC
CDR3: CASSEGGTRGEQFF

V: TRBV5-8
J: TRBJ2-3
D: .
size: many
DNA: TGTGCCAGCAGCTCCAAGGAGGTATTCACAGATACGCAGTATTTT
CDR3: CASSSKEVFTDTQYF

V: TRBV7-9
J: TRBJ2-6
D: TRBD1
size: .
DNA: TGTGCCAGCAGCTTAGGGGGGGACAGGGTGAACGTCCTGACTTTC
CDR3: CASSLGGDRVNVLTF

V: TRBV27
J: TRBJ2-1
D: .
size: .
DNA: TGTGCCAGCGCCCCGGGGAGGAATGAGCAGTTCTTC
CDR3: CASAPGRNEQFF

V: TRBV27
J: TRBJ1-4
D: .
size: .
DNA: TGTGCCAGCAGTTTTCGGAGGAGCGGTTTGGAAAAACTGTTTTTT
CDR3: CASSFRRSGLEKLFF

V: TRBV2
J: TRBJ2-7
D: TRBD2
size: many
DNA: TGTGCCAGCAGTGGACTAGCGGGAAGTTCCTACGAGCAGTACTTC
CDR3: CASSGLAGSSYEQYF

V: TRBV5-4
J: TRBJ2-1
D: .
size: many
DNA: TGTGCCAGCAGCTTGGGGCCGTATGAGCAGTTCTTC
CDR3: CASSLGPYEQFF

V: TRBV7-2
J: TRBJ1-2
D: .
size: many
DNA: TGTGCCAGCAGGCCGGGCAACTATGGCTACACCTTC
CDR3: CASRPGNYGYTF

V: TRBV24-1
J: TRBJ2-3
D: TRBD2
size: many
DNA: TGTGCCACCAGCCACTTTAGCGGGATCCGAGATACGCAGTATTTT
CDR3: CATSHFSGIRDTQYF

V: TRBV13
J: TRBJ2-7
D: TRBD1
size: many
DNA: TGTGCCAGCAGCTTAGGGGTGACAGGGGGTAGGGGCGAGCAGTACTTC
CDR3: CASSLGVTGGRGEQYF

V: TRBV30
J: TRBJ2-7
D: .
size: many
DNA: TGTGCCTGGAGATCAGGGCGGGAGCAGTACTTC
CDR3: CAWRSGREQYF

V: TRBV24-1
J: TRBJ2-3
D: TRBD2
size: .
DNA: TGTGCCCCAGCAGGGACTAGCGGAAGACGAAGCACAGATACGCAGTATTTT
CDR3: CAPAGTSGRRSTDTQYF

V: TRBV12-3/TRBV12-4
J: TRBJ2-3
D: TRBD2
size: many
DNA: TGTGCCAGCAGTAATAGCGGGGGCACAGATACGCAGTATTTT
CDR3: CASSNSGGTDTQYF

V: TRBV20-1
J: TRBJ2-1
D: .
size: many
DNA: TGCAGTGCCTCTCATGAGGCCGCCTGGACCAATGAGCAGTTCTTC
CDR3: CSASHEAAWTNEQFF

V: TRBV27
J: TRBJ2-1
D: .
size: .
DNA: TGTGCCAGCAGTTTAAGGGCCGGACGTGAGCAGTTCTTC
CDR3: CASSLRAGREQFF

V: TRBV20-1
J: TRBJ1-4
D: .
size: many
DNA: TGCAGTGCTAGAGTTACAGGGCATGAAAAACTGTTTTTT
CDR3: CSARVTGHEKLFF

V: TRBV30
J: TRBJ2-3
D: .
size: few
DNA: TGTGCCTGGAGTGTCTTACAGTGGGGTACAGATACGCAGTATTTT
CDR3: CAWSVLQWGTDTQYF

V: TRBV20-1
J: TRBJ2-7
D: .
size: many
DNA: TGCAGTGCTAGGAAACAGGGAAAAGTGGTCGAGCAGTACTTC
CDR3: CSARKQGKVVEQYF

V: TRBV6-4
J: TRBJ2-3
D: TRBD2
size: many
DNA: TGTGCCAGCAGTATAGCGGGGGGCACAGATACGCAGTATTTT
CDR3: CASSIAGGTDTQYF

V: TRBV10-1
J: TRBJ2-2
D: .
size: many
DNA: TGCGCCAGCAGTGTTGACCTAACAGTCGGGGAGCTGTTTTTT
CDR3: CASSVDLTVGELFF

V: TRBV9
J: TRBJ2-1
D: .
size: many
DNA: TGTGCCAGCACCGACGCCAGAAACAGGGCTGCGCAGTTCTTC
CDR3: CASTDARNRAAQFF

V: TRBV20-1
J: TRBJ2-1
D: .
size: many
DNA: TGCAGTGCTAGAGATCCGAATGAGCAGTTCTTC
CDR3: CSARDPNEQFF

V: TRBV7-9
J: TRBJ2-1
D: TRBD2
size: once
DNA: TGTGCCAGCAGGGGGGAAGCGGGAGTCGGCAATGAGCAGTTCTTC
CDR3: CASRGEAGVGNEQFF

V: TRBV20-1
J: TRBJ2-7
D: TRBD2
size: many
DNA: TGCAGTGCTAGAGAACGAGCCGGGACTAGCAAGACCTACGAGCAGTACTTC
CDR3: CSARERAGTSKTYEQYF

V: TRBV20-1
J: TRBJ2-1
D: TRBD2
size: many
DNA: TGCAGTGCTAGAATAGCGGGAGGGCCTTATGAGCAGTTCTTC
CDR3: CSARIAGGPYEQFF

V: TRBV6-5
J: TRBJ1-1
D: .
size: .
DNA: TGTGTCAGCAGTTACTCTTACGGGGAAGCTTTCTTT
CDR3: CVSSYSYGEAFF

V: TRBV6-1
J: TRBJ1-5
D: .
size: .
DNA: TGTGCCAGCAGGCTGGGGGTGACTCAGCCCCAGCATTTT
CDR3: CASRLGVTQPQHF

V: TRBV3-1
J: TRBJ1-2
D: .
size: .
DNA: TGTGCCAGCAGCCAAGCTGGGACTCCCTTGGGCTATGGCTACACCTTC
CDR3: CASSQAGTPLGYGYTF

V: TRBV2
J: TRBJ2-4
D: TRBD2
size: .
DNA: TGTGCCAGCACCGTCGGACTAGCGTACGACCTTAGAATAGCCAAAAACATTCAGTACTTC
CDR3: CASTVGLAYDLRIAKNIQYF

V: TRBV3-1
J: TRBJ2-1
D: .
size: .
DNA: TGTGCCAGCAACCAAGCTAGCGCAGACAATGAGCAGTTCTTC
CDR3: CASNQASADNEQFF

V: TRBV3-1
J: TRBJ1-6
D: .
size: .
DNA: TGTGCCAGCAGCCAAGATATAGGGCGGTATAATTCATCCCTCCACTTT
CDR3: CASSQDIGRYNSSLHF

V: TRBV15
J: TRBJ1-1
D: .
size: .
DNA: TGTGCCACCAGCAAAGCGTGGTCGGATTACGAAGCTTTCTTT
CDR3: CATSKAWSDYEAFF

V: TRBV5-5
J: TRBJ2-3
D: TRBD2
size: many
DNA: TGTGCCAGCAGCATCACCGGGACTAGCGGACCTCGGGGTACGCAGTATTTT
CDR3: CASSITGTSGPRGTQYF

V: TRBV5-8
J: TRBJ1-5
D: .
size: many
DNA: TGTGCCAGCAGGCCCCGACAGGTTAGCAATCAGCCCCAGCATTTT
CDR3: CASRPRQVSNQPQHF

V: TRBV7-3
J: TRBJ2-2
D: TRBD1
size: many
DNA: TGTGCCAGCAGCCCTGGGACAGGGGGCACCGGGGAGCTGTTTTTT
CDR3: CASSPGTGGTGELFF

V: TRBV12-3/TRBV12-4
J: TRBJ1-4
D: .
size: .
DNA: TGTGCCAGCAGTTTAAGGCGTGTCAACTATGCAACTAATGAAAAACTGTTTTTT
CDR3: CASSLRRVNYATNEKLFF

V: TRBV7-8
J: TRBJ2-1
D: .
size: .
DNA: TGTGCCAGCAGTCTCCTGTCGGATGGGCAGTTCTTC
CDR3: CASSLLSDGQFF

V: TRBV12-5
J: TRBJ2-7
D: TRBD2
size: few
DNA: TGTGCTAGTGGTTTGATCCCACGGGGGGGGATCCCCTACGAGCAGTACTTC
CDR3: CASGLIPRGGIPYEQYF

V: TRBV24-1
J: TRBJ2-5
D: .
size: .
DNA: TGTGCCACCAGTGACCCGTCGATGGGACACTCCGAGACCCAGTACTTC
CDR3: CATSDPSMGHSETQYF

V: TRBV20-1
J: TRBJ1-4
D: .
size: many
DNA: TGCAGTGCTAGAGTATCGGGGGCTGGTGAAAAACTGTTTTTT
CDR3: CSARVSGAGEKLFF

V: TRBV11-3
J: TRBJ1-1
D: TRBD1
size: .
DNA: TGTGCCAGCAGCTCGACCTGGGACAGCTCCACTGAAGCTTTCTTT
CDR3: CASSSTWDSSTEAFF

V: TRBV4-2
J: TRBJ2-3
D: .
size: .
DNA: TGTGCCAGCAGCCAAGAGCCAGGGACCGGCACAGATACGCAGTATTTT
CDR3: CASSQEPGTGTDTQYF

V: TRBV28
J: TRBJ1-2
D: .
size: few
DNA: TGTGCCAGCAGTTTATTCGGCGGGACATCGCCCTCTAACTATGGCTACACCTTC
CDR3: CASSLFGGTSPSNYGYTF

V: TRBV20-1
J: TRBJ1-1
D: .
size: many
DNA: TGCAGTGCTGGAACAGGGTCCGCAAGGAACACTGAAGCTTTCTTT
CDR3: CSAGTGSARNTEAFF

V: TRBV7-2
J: TRBJ2-3
D: TRBD2
size: many
DNA: TGTGCCAGCAGCTTACCAGCGGGAGGCCGGCCAGATACGCAGTATTTT
CDR3: CASSLPAGGRPDTQYF

V: TRBV6-5
J: TRBJ2-5
D: .
size: many
DNA: TGTGCCAGCAGTTACCTGGGGGCTAAGGAGACCCAGTACTTC
CDR3: CASSYLGAKETQYF

V: TRBV7-2
J: TRBJ2-7
D: .
size: many
DNA: TGTGCCAGCAGCTTACAACAGATTAGCTCCTACGAGCAGTACTTC
CDR3: CASSLQQISSYEQYF

V: TRBV20-1
J: TRBJ2-7
D: TRBD2
size: many
DNA: TGCAGTGCCCGTAGCGGGAGTGGCCCTTACGAGCAGTACTTC
CDR3: CSARSGSGPYEQYF